This TCR beta chain is from a study of T cells after posttransplantation cyclophosphamide. The ends were cut back, 8 bases at V and 0 bases at J, with 11 bases in the middle. The CDR3 totals 13 residues. Germline CDR1 reads MNHNS; CDR2 reads SASEGT. This clone was recorded at least ten times. Antigen: not known. General study points: TRB clonality was highly associated with recipient CMV seropositivity and reactivation. Skin or GI-infiltrating T cells shared few TRB sequences with blood. Donor-recipient repertoire similarity was low at 1-2 months, rising over year one.

Sequenced by immunoSEQ multiplex PCR; TCRdb stores in-frame clones only, minus some. The sample has 30,000 to 35,000 clones, none seen only once. Peripheral blood was collected from the related graft donor on the marrow donation day. The J gene is TRBJ2-7, the V gene TRBV6-1; D ambiguous. What was sequenced was PBMCs. This TCR was recovered from a woman between 50 and 59 years old in good health and a related stem cell transplant donor. The CDR3 sequence: CASRRRLSYEQYF. Written as DNA, the CDR3 is TGTGCCAGCCGCCGCAGACTCTCCTACGAGCAGTACTTC.